This TCR beta chain was sequenced in a study of molecular identifiers for immune sequencing clone quantification (dated by TCRdb to 2016 to 2019). Notes on the research overall: For a replicate experiment, RNA from around 20,000 or 100,000 naive CD8 T cells was divided into five aliquots, and four of the five aliquots were sequenced. This methods study used CD8 T cells to benchmark TCR RNA copy counting and molecular-identifier clustering-based TCR repertoire sequencing (MIDCIRS).

V was cut back by 6 bases and J by 5 bases, leaving a gap of 14 bases between them. Taken from cysteine to phenylalanine, the CDR3 has 14 residues. Only the CDR3 DNA is retained, 42 bases long and in frame from the first base. Only a few counts were recorded for this clonotype. Its antigen is currently not known. No much larger clone is present one base from it, and per-base qualities are unavailable. Libraries of naive CD8 T cells were built from anywhere between roughly 20,000 and 1,100,000 sorted cells, with 10%, 30% or 50% of the purified RNA used. Naive CD8 T cells, defined as CD8+CD4-CCR7+CD45RA+, were FACS-sorted into RLT Plus buffer on a BD FACSAria II. To test detection sensitivity, Jurkat RNA equivalent to nine to ten TCR copies was spiked into samples of about 18,000-1,000,000 naive CD8 T cells. CD8 T cells were enriched with RosetteSep CD8+ T Cell Enrichment Cocktail and Ficoll-Paque, followed by ACK red cell lysis.

Library preparation employed PCR. The reads were generated on an Illumina HiSeq 4000. Preparation of bulk TCR libraries followed a previously described approach, with the TCR primers listed in Table S5. Total RNA was purified with the Qiagen AllPrep DNA/RNA kit. Before analysis, reads from multiple sequencing runs of one library were combined. The study's own analysis went as follows. Only reads with exact TCR constant sequence were kept, trimmed to 150 nt, and grouped by their 12-nt molecular barcodes. Reads inside each barcode group were sub-clustered using a 15% Levenshtein threshold, and a quality-weighted consensus sequence was constructed for each RNA molecule. Non-functional sequences were excluded, and lower-count sequences lying one edit away from another sequence were also excluded. Based on fitting two negative binomial distributions, any barcode sub-cluster with under 20% of the maximum read count was discarded. TCRdb handled the public reads itself, with Q25 trimming in fastp and clone calling in MiXCR, and kept productive beta chains. CDR3 protein duplicates are merged, each entry listing the most common genes and DNA. These V and J calls are TCRdb output, not the study's own analysis. The sample table lists around 470,000 distinct CDR3 sequences, 20% to 25% of them with a count of one. About 0.84% of the sample comes from the top ten.

Here is what the overall study found, with its caveats: Even against a background of 750,000 to 1,000,000 naive CD8 T cells, spiked-in Jurkat TCR RNA amounting to a single cell's worth was reported to be detectable. Identical TCR molecules sharing a barcode could cause highly expanded clone sizes to be underestimated. Naive libraries contained spiked-in Jurkat TCR RNA (more than nine copies' worth), which is not part of the donor repertoire. Modeling estimated about 3 recovered TCR RNA copies per cell, compared with about ten by digital PCR, which implies about 32% capture efficiency. Without barcode sub-clustering, chimeric consensus sequences inflated TCR diversity; chimeras reached as high as 47%. In CMV-specific effector cells, clones with more than 20 RNA copies contained over 99% of molecules, whereas in naive cells such clones contained under 1% of molecules.

This TCR was sampled from a human donor in good health. Some libraries in this study had Jurkat cell RNA spiked in. The chain couples TRBV12-3 or TRBV12-4 to TRBJ2-1, and possibly TRBD1, on 6 matching bases. The material sequenced was naive CD8+ T cells from blood, with Jurkat cell RNA spiked in. Reading the label with the study, this specimen's cell subset or site is: FACS-sorted CD8+CD4-CCR7+CD45RA+ naive T cells. The CDR3 here reads CASSRQVTHNEQFF. The nucleotide sequence is TGTGCCAGCAGCAGACAGGTAACTCACAATGAGCAGTTCTTC.